This paragraph covers one TCR beta chain sequence. The CDR3 is 13 amino acids. CDR1 SGHNT and CDR2 YENEEA come from the germline V gene. Trimming pared 3 bases from V and 1 base from J, leaving 6 bases between. This specimen belongs to a study of T cell changes during pregnancy in multiple sclerosis. The table came from immunoSEQ multiplex PCR; TCRdb's copy has only in-frame clones and leaves some out. The table has around 55,000 clones, about 90% seen once. The chain is built from TRBV11-3 and TRBJ1-1; D uncertain. The sequence came from a female donor with multiple sclerosis, enrolled in a pregnancy study. Sequenced here: CD4+ T cells from peripheral blood mononuclear cells, sampled in the first trimester of pregnancy. CDR3: CASSFQENTEAFF. CDR3 nucleotide sequence: TGTGCCAGCAGCTTTCAGGAGAACACTGAAGCTTTCTTT. The variable domain in full, completed from reference TRBV11-3 and TRBJ1-1, reads EAGVVQSPRYKIIEKKQPVAFWCNPISGHNTLYWYLQNLGQGPELLIRYENEEAVDDSQLPKDRFSAERLKGVDSTLKIQPAELGDSAVYLCASSFQENTEAFFGQGTRLTVV.